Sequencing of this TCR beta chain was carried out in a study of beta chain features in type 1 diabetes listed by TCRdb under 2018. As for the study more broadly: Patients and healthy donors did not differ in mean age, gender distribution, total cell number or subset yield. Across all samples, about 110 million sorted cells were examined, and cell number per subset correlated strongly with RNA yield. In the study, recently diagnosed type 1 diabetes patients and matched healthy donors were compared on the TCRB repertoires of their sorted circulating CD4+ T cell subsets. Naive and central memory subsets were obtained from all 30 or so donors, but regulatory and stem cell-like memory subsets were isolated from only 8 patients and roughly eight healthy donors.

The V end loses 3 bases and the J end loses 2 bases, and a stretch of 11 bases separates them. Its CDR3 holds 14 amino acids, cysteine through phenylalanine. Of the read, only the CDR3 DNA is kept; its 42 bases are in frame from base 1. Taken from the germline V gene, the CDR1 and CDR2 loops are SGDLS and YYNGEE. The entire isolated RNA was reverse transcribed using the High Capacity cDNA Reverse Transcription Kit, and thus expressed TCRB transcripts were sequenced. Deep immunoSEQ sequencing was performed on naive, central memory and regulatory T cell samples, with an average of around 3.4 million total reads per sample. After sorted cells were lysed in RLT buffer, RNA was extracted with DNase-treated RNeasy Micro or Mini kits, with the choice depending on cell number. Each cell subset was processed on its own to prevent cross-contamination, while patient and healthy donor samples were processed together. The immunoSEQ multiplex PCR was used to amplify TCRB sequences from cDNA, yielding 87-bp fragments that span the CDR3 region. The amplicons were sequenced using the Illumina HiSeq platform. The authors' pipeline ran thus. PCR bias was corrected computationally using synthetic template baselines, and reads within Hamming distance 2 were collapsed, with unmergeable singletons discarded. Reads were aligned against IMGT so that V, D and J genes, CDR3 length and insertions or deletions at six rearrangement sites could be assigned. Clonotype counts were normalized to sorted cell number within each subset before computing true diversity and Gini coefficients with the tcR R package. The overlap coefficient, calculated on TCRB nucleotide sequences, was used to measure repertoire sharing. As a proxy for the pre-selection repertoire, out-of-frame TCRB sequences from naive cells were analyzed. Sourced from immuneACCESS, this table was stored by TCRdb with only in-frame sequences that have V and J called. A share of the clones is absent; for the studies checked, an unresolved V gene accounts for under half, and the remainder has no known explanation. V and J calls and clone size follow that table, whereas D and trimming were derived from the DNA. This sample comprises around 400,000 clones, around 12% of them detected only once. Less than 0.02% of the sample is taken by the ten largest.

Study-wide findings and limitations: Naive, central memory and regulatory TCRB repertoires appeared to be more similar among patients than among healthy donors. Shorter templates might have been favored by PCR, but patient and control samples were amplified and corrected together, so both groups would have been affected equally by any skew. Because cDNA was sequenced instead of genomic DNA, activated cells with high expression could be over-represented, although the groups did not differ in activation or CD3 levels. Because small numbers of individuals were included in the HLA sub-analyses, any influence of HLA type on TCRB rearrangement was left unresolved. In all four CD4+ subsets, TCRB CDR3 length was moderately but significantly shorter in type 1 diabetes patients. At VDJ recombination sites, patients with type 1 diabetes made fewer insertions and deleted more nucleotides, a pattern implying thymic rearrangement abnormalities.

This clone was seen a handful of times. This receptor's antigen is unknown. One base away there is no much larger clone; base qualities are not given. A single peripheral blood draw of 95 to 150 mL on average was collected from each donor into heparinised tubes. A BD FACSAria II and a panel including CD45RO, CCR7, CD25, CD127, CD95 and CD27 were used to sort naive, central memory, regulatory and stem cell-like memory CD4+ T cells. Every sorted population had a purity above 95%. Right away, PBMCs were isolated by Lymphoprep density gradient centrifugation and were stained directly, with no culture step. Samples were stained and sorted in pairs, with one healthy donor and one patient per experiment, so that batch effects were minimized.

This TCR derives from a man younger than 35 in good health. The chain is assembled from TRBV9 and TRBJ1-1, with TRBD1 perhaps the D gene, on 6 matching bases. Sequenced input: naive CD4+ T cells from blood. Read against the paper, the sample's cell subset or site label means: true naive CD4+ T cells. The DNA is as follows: TGTGCCAGCAGCGAGGGGGGGGATAACACTGAAGCTTTCTTT. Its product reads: CASSEGGDNTEAFF.